These T cell receptor beta chains were read from a single sample in a study of T-cell memory formation after mild COVID-19. TCRdb passed the 5' RACE reads through MiXCR, listing each CDR3 protein once. This sample has around 130,000 distinct CDR3 sequences, with about 15% found just once. Sequencing was carried out using PBMCs or a T cell subset sorted from them (not recorded which). The source is an adult woman who had mild COVID-19 (a few samples of this study predate the infection). Cell type and time point are not known. Both conserved end residues are part of each CDR3. The order of the fields is V gene, J gene, CDR3 length, D gene, clone size, CDR3 protein, CDR3 DNA. A D gene is named only where the DNA matches it firmly. A row's size may be missing; if present it is once, few, many or a size class.

TRBV11-2,TRBJ1-2,13,-,-,CASSRTSSYGYTF,TGTGCCAGCAGCCGGACATCCTCCTATGGCTACACCTTC
TRBV20-1,TRBJ2-3,16,-,-,CSARDGSVVSTDTQYF,TGCAGTGCTAGAGATGGATCAGTTGTTAGCACAGATACGCAGTATTTT
TRBV12-3/TRBV12-4,TRBJ1-1,12,-,few,CASSPSNTEAFF,TGTGCCAGCAGTCCCTCGAACACTGAAGCTTTCTTT
TRBV9,TRBJ2-3,15,-,-,CASSVAPMGTDTQYF,TGTGCCAGCAGCGTAGCGCCTATGGGGACAGATACGCAGTATTTT
TRBV4-1,TRBJ2-1,16,TRBD2,few,CASSQDRTSGANEQFF,TGCGCCAGCAGCCAAGATAGGACTAGCGGGGCCAATGAGCAGTTCTTC
TRBV6-2/TRBV6-3,TRBJ2-1,12,-,-,CASSPRLASQFF,TGTGCCAGCAGCCCTAGACTGGCCTCGCAGTTCTTC
TRBV19,TRBJ2-1,17,-,-,CASSPSSVAWGDNEQFF,TGTGCCAGTAGCCCATCCTCTGTAGCGTGGGGGGACAATGAGCAGTTCTTC
TRBV5-6,TRBJ2-6,18,-,-,CASSSPGRPGTGANVLTF,TGTGCCAGCAGCTCACCGGGACGGCCAGGCACTGGGGCCAACGTCCTGACTTTC
TRBV7-8,TRBJ2-7,15,TRBD1,many,CASSLVETGISEQYF,TGTGCCAGCAGCTTAGTTGAGACAGGGATAAGCGAGCAGTACTTC
TRBV10-2,TRBJ2-1,11,-,few,CASSTYWEQFF,TGCGCCAGCAGTACATATTGGGAGCAGTTCTTC
TRBV10-3,TRBJ2-7,16,TRBD2,many,CAISGAGTSGNNEQYF,TGTGCCATCAGTGGCGCCGGGACTAGCGGGAACAACGAGCAGTACTTC
TRBV27,TRBJ2-1,19,TRBD2,-,CASRLRGLAGGPDDNEQFF,TGTGCCAGCCGGTTAAGGGGACTAGCGGGAGGGCCAGATGACAATGAGCAGTTCTTC
TRBV20-1,TRBJ1-4,10,-,-,CSASNEKLFF,TGCAGTGCTAGTAATGAAAAACTGTTTTTT
TRBV10-3,TRBJ2-7,14,-,few,CAASPPDRSYEQYF,TGTGCCGCCTCCCCTCCGGACAGATCCTACGAGCAGTACTTC
TRBV2,TRBJ1-6,13,-,-,CASRALPDSPLHF,TGTGCCAGCAGAGCTCTACCGGATTCACCCCTCCACTTT
TRBV6-1,TRBJ2-7,12,-,few,CASSDWGYEQYF,TGTGCCAGCAGTGATTGGGGCTACGAGCAGTACTTC
TRBV7-3,TRBJ2-3,14,-,many,CASTQIGGPDTQYF,TGTGCCAGCACCCAAATCGGAGGCCCAGATACGCAGTATTTT
TRBV7-3,TRBJ2-7,18,-,few,CASSGPGRRLRDSYEQYF,TGTGCCAGCAGCGGGCCTGGAAGACGACTTCGTGATTCCTACGAGCAGTACTTC
TRBV5-1,TRBJ2-6,18,-,-,CASSLVAGSFSGANVLTF,TGCGCCAGCAGCTTGGTGGCGGGATCCTTCTCTGGGGCCAACGTCCTGACTTTC
TRBV5-6,TRBJ1-5,14,TRBD1,few,CASSRTGRFQPQHF,TGTGCCAGCAGCCGGACAGGGAGGTTCCAGCCCCAGCATTTT
TRBV7-1,TRBJ1-1,13,-,few,CASSYSGNTEAFF,TGTGCCAGCAGCTACAGTGGAAACACTGAAGCTTTCTTT
TRBV5-6,TRBJ1-1,16,-,many,CASSLEGYGTPAEAFF,TGTGCCAGCAGCTTGGAAGGGTACGGGACGCCGGCTGAAGCTTTCTTT
TRBV27,TRBJ2-1,18,TRBD1,few,CASSLRAGTGSNLNEQFF,TGTGCCAGCAGTTTAAGAGCCGGGACAGGGAGTAATTTGAATGAGCAGTTCTTC
TRBV12-3/TRBV12-4,TRBJ2-2,14,-,-,CASSLGLEVGELFF,TGTGCCAGCAGTCTGGGGCTAGAGGTCGGGGAGCTGTTTTTT
TRBV12-3/TRBV12-4,TRBJ2-5,17,-,-,CASSLGLVAVGQETQYF,TGTGCCAGCAGTTTAGGCCTGGTGGCGGTGGGCCAAGAGACCCAGTACTTC
TRBV6-1,TRBJ2-2,13,-,-,CASSGGVDGELFF,TGTGCCAGCAGTGGGGGGGTTGACGGGGAGCTGTTTTTT
TRBV5-5,TRBJ1-5,14,-,few,CASSLVAANPPWHF,TGTGCCAGCAGCTTGGTCGCAGCCAACCCCCCCTGGCATTTT
TRBV5-1,TRBJ2-7,14,-,few,CASRPPQGTIEQYF,TGCGCCAGCAGACCCCCCCAGGGGACTATCGAGCAGTACTTC
TRBV7-9,TRBJ2-1,15,-,few,CASSSGLERVGEQFF,TGTGCCAGCAGCTCGGGACTCGAGCGAGTGGGTGAGCAGTTCTTC
TRBV6-5,TRBJ1-4,16,-,-,CASSYSKGAGGLRLFF,TGTGCCAGCAGTTACTCGAAAGGAGCCGGTGGACTACGACTGTTTTTT
TRBV7-9,TRBJ2-2,14,TRBD2,few,CARGGTTNTGELFF,TGTGCCAGGGGGGGGACTACCAACACCGGGGAGCTGTTTTTT
TRBV12-3/TRBV12-4,TRBJ2-2,15,TRBD2,many,CASSFGLAGGGELFF,TGTGCCAGCAGTTTCGGACTAGCGGGGGGCGGGGAGCTGTTTTTT
TRBV5-5,TRBJ2-1,19,TRBD2,few,CASSLGGLAGSLSRNEQFF,TGTGCCAGCAGCTTGGGGGGACTAGCGGGCTCCCTTTCAAGGAATGAGCAGTTCTTC
TRBV6-1,TRBJ2-3,12,TRBD2,many,CASNTFGTSVYF,TGTGCCAGCAACACCTTCGGGACTAGCGTTTATTTT
TRBV7-3,TRBJ2-1,16,TRBD2,-,CASSPTSGSSYNEQFF,TGTGCCAGCAGCCCGACTAGCGGGAGCTCCTACAATGAGCAGTTCTTC
TRBV4-2,TRBJ1-2,17,TRBD1,few,CASSPRAGTGGNYGYTF,TGTGCCAGCAGCCCACGGGCCGGGACAGGGGGCAACTATGGCTACACCTTC
TRBV5-1,TRBJ2-7,15,TRBD2,-,CASSLAREDSYEQYF,TGCGCCAGCAGCTTGGCTCGGGAGGACTCCTACGAGCAGTACTTC
TRBV30,TRBJ1-2,16,-,few,CAWTRAEGGRNYGYTF,TGTGCCTGGACCCGGGCCGAGGGAGGAAGGAACTATGGCTACACCTTC
TRBV10-3,TRBJ1-2,16,TRBD1,-,CAISETGVWANYGYTF,TGTGCCATCAGTGAAACAGGGGTTTGGGCTAACTATGGCTACACCTTC
TRBV7-6,TRBJ2-5,17,TRBD2,-,CASSLGLAGGYQETQYF,TGTGCCAGCAGCTTAGGGCTAGCGGGGGGTTACCAAGAGACCCAGTACTTC
TRBV7-2,TRBJ2-3,13,-,-,CASSLEGDRVPYF,TGTGCCAGCAGCTTAGAAGGGGACCGGGTCCCGTATTTT
TRBV20-1,TRBJ2-1,17,-,few,CSARSYSGLPSYNEQFF,TGCAGTGCTAGATCTTACAGCGGGCTCCCCTCCTACAATGAGCAGTTCTTC
TRBV10-3,TRBJ2-3,15,-,-,CAISDLSESTDTQYF,TGTGCCATCAGTGATTTGTCGGAAAGCACAGATACGCAGTATTTT
TRBV9,TRBJ2-7,16,-,few,CASSVGQDASSYEQYF,TGTGCCAGCAGCGTAGGACAGGATGCAAGCTCCTACGAGCAGTACTTC
TRBV10-3,TRBJ2-3,12,-,-,CATKYGTDTQYF,TGTGCCACTAAATACGGCACAGATACGCAGTATTTT
TRBV2,TRBJ1-2,13,-,-,CASSASFNYGYTF,TGTGCCAGCAGCGCTTCCTTTAACTATGGCTACACCTTC
TRBV12-3/TRBV12-4,TRBJ2-5,14,TRBD2,-,CASSFTSGAETQYF,TGTGCCAGCAGCTTTACTAGCGGGGCGGAGACCCAGTACTTC
TRBV29-1,TRBJ1-2,13,TRBD1,few,CSVGDSTAYGYTF,TGCAGCGTTGGGGACAGCACCGCCTATGGCTACACCTTC
TRBV3-1,TRBJ2-5,12,-,-,CASSLTSRSVYF,TGTGCCAGCAGCCTCACTTCCCGTAGTGTGTACTTC
TRBV3-1,TRBJ2-7,13,-,few,CASSPSSSSEQYF,TGTGCCAGCAGCCCCAGTTCTAGCTCCGAGCAGTACTTC